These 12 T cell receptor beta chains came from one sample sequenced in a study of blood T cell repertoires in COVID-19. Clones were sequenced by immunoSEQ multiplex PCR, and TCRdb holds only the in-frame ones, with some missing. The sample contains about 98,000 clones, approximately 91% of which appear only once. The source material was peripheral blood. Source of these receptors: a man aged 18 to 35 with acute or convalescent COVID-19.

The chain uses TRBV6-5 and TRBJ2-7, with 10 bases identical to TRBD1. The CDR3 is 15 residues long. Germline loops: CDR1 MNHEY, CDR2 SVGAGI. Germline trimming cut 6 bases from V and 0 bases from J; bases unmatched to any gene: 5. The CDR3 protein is CASRRGQGSSYEQYF. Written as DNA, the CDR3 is TGTGCCAGCAGAAGGGGACAGGGGAGCTCCTACGAGCAGTACTTC.

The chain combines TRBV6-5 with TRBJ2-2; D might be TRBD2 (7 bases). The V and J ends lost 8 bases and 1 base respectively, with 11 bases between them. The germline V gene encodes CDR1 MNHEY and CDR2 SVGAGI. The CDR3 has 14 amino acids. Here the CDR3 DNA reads TGTGCCAGCCGAGGGGGGGTGAACACCGGGGAGCTGTTTTTT. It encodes CASRGGVNTGELFF.

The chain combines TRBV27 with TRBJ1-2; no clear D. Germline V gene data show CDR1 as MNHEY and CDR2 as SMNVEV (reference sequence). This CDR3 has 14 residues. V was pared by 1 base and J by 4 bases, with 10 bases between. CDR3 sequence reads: CASSLWKEGYGYTF. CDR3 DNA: TGTGCCAGCAGTTTATGGAAGGAGGGCTATGGCTACACCTTC.

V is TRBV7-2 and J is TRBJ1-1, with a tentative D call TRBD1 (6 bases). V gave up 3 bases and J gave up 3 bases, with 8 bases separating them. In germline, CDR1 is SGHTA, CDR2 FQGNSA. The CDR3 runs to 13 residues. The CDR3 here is CASSFKGDTEAFF. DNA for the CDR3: TGTGCCAGCAGCTTTAAGGGGGACACTGAAGCTTTCTTT.

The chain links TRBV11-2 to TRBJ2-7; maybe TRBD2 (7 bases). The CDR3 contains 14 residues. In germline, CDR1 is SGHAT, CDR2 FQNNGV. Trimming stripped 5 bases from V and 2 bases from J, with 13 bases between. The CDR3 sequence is CASSPGGPTYEQYF. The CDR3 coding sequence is TGTGCCAGCAGCCCCGGGGGGCCGACCTACGAGCAGTACTTC.

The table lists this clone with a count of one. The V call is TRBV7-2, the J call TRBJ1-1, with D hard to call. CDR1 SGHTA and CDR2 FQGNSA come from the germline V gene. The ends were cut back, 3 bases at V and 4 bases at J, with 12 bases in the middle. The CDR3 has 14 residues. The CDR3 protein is CASSFRWASTEAFF. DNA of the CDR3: TGTGCCAGCAGCTTTCGGTGGGCGAGCACTGAAGCTTTCTTT.

The DNA of the CDR3 is TGCGCCAGCAGCCGGGACAGCGTGTCCTCTGGAAACACCATATATTTT. Its translation: CASSRDSVSSGNTIYF. This chain links TRBV5-1 with TRBJ1-3, with 7 nucleotides matching TRBD1. The CDR3 is 16 residues long. Germline V gives CDR1 SGHRS, CDR2 YFSETQ. V was pared by 4 bases and J by 0 bases, with 7 bases of the junction left unmatched.

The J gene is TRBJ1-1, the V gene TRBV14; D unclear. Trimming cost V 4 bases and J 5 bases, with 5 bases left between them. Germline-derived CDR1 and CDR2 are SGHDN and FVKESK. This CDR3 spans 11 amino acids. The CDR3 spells CASSPGTEAFF. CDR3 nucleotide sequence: TGTGCCAGCAGCCCCGGGACTGAAGCTTTCTTT.

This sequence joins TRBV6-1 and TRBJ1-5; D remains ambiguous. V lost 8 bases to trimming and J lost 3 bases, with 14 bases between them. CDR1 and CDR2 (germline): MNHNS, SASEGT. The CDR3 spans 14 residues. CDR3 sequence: CASALRDFNQPQHF. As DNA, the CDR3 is TGTGCCAGCGCGCTGAGGGATTTCAATCAGCCCCAGCATTTT.

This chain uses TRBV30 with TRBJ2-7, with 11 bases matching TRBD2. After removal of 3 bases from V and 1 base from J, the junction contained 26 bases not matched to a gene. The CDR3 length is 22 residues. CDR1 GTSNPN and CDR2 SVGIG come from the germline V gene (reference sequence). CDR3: CAWSAYTPGQGFIAGGSYEQYF. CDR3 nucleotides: TGTGCCTGGAGCGCATATACACCGGGACAGGGCTTCATAGCGGGGGGGTCCTACGAGCAGTACTTC.

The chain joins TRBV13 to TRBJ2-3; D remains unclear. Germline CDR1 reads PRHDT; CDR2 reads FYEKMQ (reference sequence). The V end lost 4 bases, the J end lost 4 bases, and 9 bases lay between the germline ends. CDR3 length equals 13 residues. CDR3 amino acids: CASSSSVSDTQYF. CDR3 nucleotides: TGTGCCAGCAGCTCCAGCGTTTCAGATACGCAGTATTTT.

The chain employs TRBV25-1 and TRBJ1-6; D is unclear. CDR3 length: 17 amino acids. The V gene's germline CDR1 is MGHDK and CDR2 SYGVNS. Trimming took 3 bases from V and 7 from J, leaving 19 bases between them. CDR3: CASSEHKDLGGNSPLHF. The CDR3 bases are TGTGCCAGCAGTGAGCATAAGGACCTAGGAGGGAATTCACCCCTCCACTTT. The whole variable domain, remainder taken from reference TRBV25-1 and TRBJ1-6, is EADIYQTPRYLVIGTGKKITLECSQTMGHDKMYWYQQDPGMELHLIHYSYGVNSTEKGDLSSESTVSRIRTEHFPLTLESARPSHTSQYLCASSEHKDLGGNSPLHFGNGTRLTVT.